This is a list of T cell receptor beta chains from one sample in a study of control samples from healthy donors and cancer patients. Only in-frame clones appear in the TCRdb table, and some are missing; sequencing was by immunoSEQ multiplex PCR. The sample yields roughly 120,000 clones, about 95% seen once. Sequenced sample: blood. The receptor source for this set is a man aged 25-40 years in good health. The CDR3 runs from the conserved cysteine through the conserved F or W. The order of the fields is V gene, CDR3 protein.

V gene: TRBV7-6
CDR3 protein: CASSLLQGSTEAFF

V gene: TRBV28
CDR3 protein: CASSLARYYNSPLHF

V gene: TRBV6-2/TRBV6-3
CDR3 protein: CASSYPRHTF

V gene: TRBV6-6
CDR3 protein: CASSYSPSEQYF

V gene: TRBV7-9
CDR3 protein: CASSPGAHEKLFF

V gene: TRBV7-3
CDR3 protein: CASSVRGKGRVYGYTF

V gene: TRBV19
CDR3 protein: CASSIVPGTVYGYTF

V gene: TRBV6-5
CDR3 protein: CASTLDWGGTDTQYF

V gene: TRBV7-2
CDR3 protein: CASRTTSYGYTF

V gene: TRBV27
CDR3 protein: CASSVGPRDREINSNQPQHF

V gene: TRBV15
CDR3 protein: CATSRGGGRGSEAFF

V gene: TRBV2
CDR3 protein: CASSDPGREAEAFF

V gene: TRBV15
CDR3 protein: CATSRDIGQETQYF

V gene: TRBV5-6
CDR3 protein: CASSSPGRSTDTQYF

V gene: TRBV19
CDR3 protein: CASRGPHEQFF

V gene: TRBV19
CDR3 protein: CASRRLAGGTDTQYF

V gene: TRBV7-9
CDR3 protein: CASSRERGQGGTIQYF

V gene: TRBV5-5
CDR3 protein: CASSRGAGGYEQYF

V gene: TRBV7-9
CDR3 protein: CASSLISGNSPLHF

V gene: TRBV6-6
CDR3 protein: CASKGTGELFF

V gene: TRBV19
CDR3 protein: CASSRGDSGNTIYF

V gene: TRBV28
CDR3 protein: CASRLTGPNYGYTF

V gene: TRBV28
CDR3 protein: CASSFAGVGDTQYF

V gene: TRBV7-2
CDR3 protein: CASSPGAGQISYEQYF

V gene: TRBV27
CDR3 protein: CASSPRQSNQPQHF

V gene: TRBV7-6
CDR3 protein: CASSLARRQGEKRWLNTEAFF

V gene: TRBV12-3/TRBV12-4
CDR3 protein: CASSLDRTDTQYF

V gene: TRBV7-9
CDR3 protein: CASSLSGLGDQPQHF

V gene: TRBV6-2/TRBV6-3
CDR3 protein: CASSYSLPKGAFF

V gene: TRBV5-6
CDR3 protein: CASSPRGTEAFF

V gene: TRBV27
CDR3 protein: CASSLRVMEPQHF

V gene: TRBV6-2/TRBV6-3
CDR3 protein: CASSSDRGVAGLTDTQYF

V gene: TRBV21-1
CDR3 protein: CASSKARESSTDTQYF

V gene: TRBV4-1
CDR3 protein: CASSQAPGQGSVEAFF

V gene: TRBV7-2
CDR3 protein: CASSLGRISGDRQFF

V gene: TRBV24-1
CDR3 protein: CATSEPGKIGNEQFF

V gene: TRBV7-8
CDR3 protein: CASSLAGTVLQETQYF

V gene: TRBV7-8
CDR3 protein: CASRQRSRDRHLYSNQPQHF

V gene: TRBV27
CDR3 protein: CASSGADWGEAFF

V gene: TRBV7-2
CDR3 protein: CASSLPGDSYNEQFF

V gene: TRBV6-5
CDR3 protein: CASELTPFYGYTF

V gene: TRBV4-1
CDR3 protein: CASSQIGGSNQPQHF

V gene: TRBV3-1/TRBV3-2
CDR3 protein: CASSQEGAYYEQYF

V gene: TRBV6-5
CDR3 protein: CASSYSPEGNEQFF

V gene: TRBV2
CDR3 protein: CASTKGRGRVNTEAFF

V gene: TRBV7-2
CDR3 protein: CASSSGGGSDISEAFF